The entry that follows covers one T cell receptor (beta chain) sequence. How the authors handled the data: Nucleated cell number was recorded as an estimate derived from reference gene primer amplification. Assay used: immunoSEQ multiplex PCR; TCRdb lists only in-frame clones, some missing. The V and J calls and clone size were taken over from that table, and D and trimming were inferred from the DNA. The table has 250,000 to 350,000 clones, just under 90% seen once. The data derive from a study of blood T cell repertoires in COVID-19. The sample comprised peripheral blood. The TCR sequence derives from a woman aged 45-60 years with COVID-19, enrolled during active disease.

CDR3 bases: TGTGCCAGCAGTGATAGCCCGCAGCCGAACACCGGGGAGCTGTTTTTT. Translation gives CASSDSPQPNTGELFF. The J gene is TRBJ2-2, the V gene TRBV6-4; no clear D. The CDR3 covers 16 residues. Trimming stripped 3 bases from V and 0 bases from J, with 11 bases between. The germline CDR1 and CDR2 sequences are MRHNA and SNTAGT.